These 28 T cell receptor beta chains were sequenced from one sample in a study of siplizumab effects on memory and regulatory T cells. TCRdb's copy holds only in-frame clones and misses some; the assay was immunoSEQ multiplex PCR. The sample carries approximately 110,000 clones, about 90% recorded once. The sample consisted of Tregs sorted from blood. The receptors were sampled from a human donor in good health.

In DNA form, the CDR3 reads TGTGCCAGCAGCATACGGTGGGATACGCAGTATTTT. This sequence encodes CASSIRWDTQYF. J is TRBJ2-3 and V is TRBV6-5, with D unclear. CDR1 and CDR2 from the germline V gene are MNHEY and SVGAGI. The CDR3 covers 12 residues. V was pared by 6 bases and J by 6 bases, with 10 bases between.

The chain joins TRBV7-9 to TRBJ2-5, with TRBD1 as a possible D gene (6 bases). Germline assignment: CDR1 SEHNR and CDR2 FQNEAQ (reference sequence). This CDR3 comprises 11 residues. The germline V and J ends were trimmed by 5 bases and 8 bases, with 9 bases remaining between them. CDR3 region: CASSTQGTQYF. As DNA, the CDR3 is TGTGCCAGCAGCACACAGGGAACCCAGTACTTC.

In the case of this clone: The sample holds other DNA sequences that translate to the same CDR3. The chain links TRBV7-6 to TRBJ2-1; D is unclear. V gave up 0 bases and J gave up 5 bases, with 11 bases separating them. Looked up from germline, CDR1 is SGHVS and CDR2 is FNYEAQ. The CDR3 has 15 amino acids. The CDR3 bases are TGTGCCAGCAGCTTAGCGGACGGTTCTCACAATGAGCAGTTCTTC. This translates into CASSLADGSHNEQFF.

The gene calls are TRBV10-3 and TRBJ2-7, with D tentatively TRBD2 (6 bases). The CDR3 runs to 13 residues. Germline V gives CDR1 ENHRY, CDR2 SYGVKD. The V gene lost 10 bases and the J gene lost 7 bases, with 20 bases spanning the gap. CDR3 coding DNA: TGTGCCACGGAGGGCGGCAGGGTGTCAGAGCAGTACTTC. This gives the protein CATEGGRVSEQYF.

With respect to this clone: This is likely a read error, given that the CDR3 carries no conserved phenylalanine or tryptophan at its end. The J gene is TRBJ1-2, the V gene TRBV7-9; D is ambiguous. Trimming left V 2 bases short and J 0 bases short, with 10 bases between. Germline V gene sequence: CDR1 SEHNR, CDR2 FQNEAQ (reference sequence). The CDR3 is 15 residues long. CDR3 sequence: CASSLIREANYGYTL. The CDR3 DNA is TGTGCCAGCAGCTTAATTCGGGAAGCTAACTATGGCTACACCCTC.

This clone appeared a single time. This sequence joins TRBV6-5 and TRBJ1-1, with D possibly being TRBD1 (5 bases). V shed 6 bases and J shed 5 bases, with 13 bases lying between them. The CDR3 is 13 residues long. Germline CDR1 MNHEY, CDR2 SVGAGI. Here the CDR3 reads CASRTPRGTEAFF. In nucleotides, the CDR3 is TGTGCCAGCAGGACACCGCGGGGGACTGAAGCTTTCTTT.

The gene calls are TRBV18 and TRBJ1-3, with unresolved D. This CDR3 comprises 15 residues. Trimming shortened V by 6 bases and J by 0 bases, and 12 bases separated the two germline ends. The germline V gene has CDR1 KGHSH and CDR2 LQKENI. The DNA for the CDR3 is TGTGCCAGCTCCTTGGGCCCGAGCTCTGGAAACACCATATATTTT. Amino acid sequence: CASSLGPSSGNTIYF.

The chain combines TRBV5-5 with TRBJ1-2; the D gene is possibly TRBD1 (5 bases). The CDR3 loop spans 13 amino acids. Germline assignment: CDR1 SGHKS and CDR2 YYEKEE (reference sequence). Trimming removed 4 bases from V and 1 base from J, with 8 bases in between. The CDR3 nucleotides are TGTGCCAGCAGCCGTGACAGTAACTATGGCTACACCTTC. This encodes CASSRDSNYGYTF.

The chain carries TRBV18 and TRBJ2-7; D may be TRBD2 (6 bases). The germline V and J ends were trimmed by 6 bases and 2 bases, with 14 bases remaining between them. The V gene's germline CDR1 is KGHSH and CDR2 LQKENI. The CDR3 has 14 amino acids. The DNA of the CDR3 is TGTGCCAGCTCTCTCGGGGGTAAGCCCTACGAGCAGTACTTC. Residues: CASSLGGKPYEQYF.

As DNA, the CDR3 is TGTGCCAGCTCACCACCGGGACAGGGGATTGCAACTAATGAAAAACTGTTTTTT. Amino acid sequence: CASSPPGQGIATNEKLFF. This chain uses TRBV18 with TRBJ1-4; 10 positions match TRBD1. The CDR3 is 18 residues long. With V trimmed by 0 bases and J by 0 bases, 4 bases remained unmatched. In germline, CDR1 is KGHSH, CDR2 LQKENI.

The gene calls are TRBV2 and TRBJ2-2; D is ambiguous. Germline V lookup: CDR1 SNHLY, CDR2 FYNNEI. This CDR3 spans 12 amino acids. Deletions cut 7 bases from V and 4 bases from J, with 7 bases between. The CDR3 loop is CASNMVTGELFF. The CDR3 DNA is TGTGCCAGCAATATGGTCACCGGGGAGCTGTTTTTT.

The chain has TRBV19 and TRBJ2-3; no reliable D call. CDR1 LNHDA and CDR2 SQIVND come from the germline V gene (reference sequence). The CDR3 runs 16 residues. V was shortened by 5 bases and J by 1 base, with 16 bases between the two germline ends. The DNA of the CDR3 is TGTGCCAGTAGTTCCCGCCATCTCCGGGGCACAGATACGCAGTATTTT. As protein: CASSSRHLRGTDTQYF.

The chain employs TRBV25-1 and TRBJ1-1; D call uncertain. The CDR3 length is 14 residues. Trimming cost V 3 bases and J 4 bases, with 12 bases left between them. Germline CDR1 is MGHDK and CDR2 is SYGVNS. DNA for the CDR3: TGTGCCAGCAGTGATTTAGTCCCCGGCACTGAAGCTTTCTTT. It translates to CASSDLVPGTEAFF. Using reference TRBV25-1 and TRBJ1-1 for the parts outside the CDR3, the full variable domain is EADIYQTPRYLVIGTGKKITLECSQTMGHDKMYWYQQDPGMELHLIHYSYGVNSTEKGDLSSESTVSRIRTEHFPLTLESARPSHTSQYLCASSDLVPGTEAFFGQGTRLTVV.

The chain employs TRBV5-1 and TRBJ1-1; D remains unclear. Deletions cut 3 bases from V and 0 bases from J, with 15 bases between. The V gene's germline CDR1 is SGHRS and CDR2 YFSETQ. CDR3 size: 16 residues. Here the CDR3 DNA reads TGCGCCAGCAGCTCGGGATTGATAGGGATGAACACTGAAGCTTTCTTT. Protein product: CASSSGLIGMNTEAFF.

The genes are TRBV5-5 and TRBJ1-2; D gene unclear. Germline loops: CDR1 SGHKS, CDR2 YYEKEE (reference sequence). V was pared by 4 bases and J by 0 bases, with 10 bases between. This CDR3 region has 14 residues. CDR3 coding DNA: TGTGCCAGCAGCCGGACCCCGACTAACTATGGCTACACCTTC. Translating gives CASSRTPTNYGYTF.

The sample holds one count of this clone. This rearrangement joins TRBV6-5 to TRBJ1-1; TRBD1 might be the D (6 bases). CDR1 and CDR2 (germline): MNHEY, SVGAGI. CDR3 size: 12 residues. With 2 bases removed from V and 7 bases from J, the gap between germline ends came to 8 bases. The CDR3 sequence is CASSYKGVEAFF. The CDR3 nucleotides are TGTGCCAGCAGTTACAAGGGGGTTGAAGCTTTCTTT.

The rearrangement links TRBV10-3 to TRBJ2-3; 11 nucleotides line up with TRBD2. V shed 6 bases, J shed 8 bases, and the junction held 10 bases outside the gene matches. Germline loops: CDR1 ENHRY, CDR2 SYGVKD. There are 15 residues in the CDR3. In DNA form, the CDR3 reads TGTGCCATCAGCCAACTAGCGGGGGAGTTAGGTACGCAGTATTTT. Translated: CAISQLAGELGTQYF.

The rearrangement uses TRBV9 and TRBJ2-1; no clear D gene. V was pared by 4 bases and J by 0 bases, with 14 bases between. CDR1 SGDLS and CDR2 YYNGEE come from the germline V gene. The CDR3 totals 16 residues. CDR3 nucleotides: TGTGCCAGCAGCAGGCTCCAACCTTTCTCCTACAATGAGCAGTTCTTC. Its protein product is CASSRLQPFSYNEQFF.

The genes are TRBV7-2 and TRBJ1-3, with 7 bases identical to TRBD1. The germline gives CDR1 SGHTA, CDR2 FQGNSA. The CDR3 extends over 15 amino acids. Unmatched junction bases numbered 4, after V lost 2 bases and J lost 3 bases. The CDR3 reads CASSLQGGGGNTIYF. In DNA, the CDR3 is TGTGCCAGCAGCTTACAGGGGGGCGGTGGAAACACCATATATTTT. Filled out from reference TRBV7-2 and TRBJ1-3, the complete variable domain reads GAGVSQSPSNKVTEKGKDVELRCDPISGHTALYWYRQSLGQGLEFLIYFQGNSAPDKSGLPSDRFSAERTGGSVSTLTIQRTQQEDSAVYLCASSLQGGGGNTIYFGEGSWLTVV.

This chain uses TRBV15 with TRBJ2-1; maybe TRBD2 (6 bases). Germline V lookup: CDR1 LNHNV, CDR2 YYDKDF (reference sequence). Trimming left V 0 bases short and J 6 bases short, with 6 bases between. The length of the CDR3 is 13 residues. CDR3 DNA sequence: TGTGCCACCAGCAGAGACGGGGGCAATGAGCAGTTCTTC. It is translated as CATSRDGGNEQFF. Drawing the rest from reference TRBV15 and TRBJ2-1, the complete variable domain is DAMVIQNPRYQVTQFGKPVTLSCSQTLNHNVMYWYQQKSSQAPKLLFHYYDKDFNNEADTPDNFQSRRPNTSFCFLDIRSPGLGDTAMYLCATSRDGGNEQFFGPGTRLTVL.

The V call is TRBV28, the J call TRBJ1-2; 10 nucleotides agree with TRBD1. With 5 bases clipped from V and 7 bases from J, the junction kept 10 bases outside the gene matches. Per germline, CDR1 MDHEN and CDR2 SYDVKM. The CDR3 runs 15 residues. The CDR3 loop is CASSAPGQGLVGYTF. The CDR3, as DNA: TGTGCCAGCAGTGCTCCGGGACAGGGGCTGGTTGGCTACACCTTC.

The chain recombines TRBV7-8 with TRBJ1-2; D is ambiguous. The CDR3 covers 15 residues. In germline, CDR1 is SGHVS, CDR2 FQNEAQ. With 5 bases removed from V and 2 bases from J, the gap between germline ends came to 15 bases. CDR3 coding DNA: TGTGCCAGCAGCCCCCGTAGTGGAGGGAACTATGGCTACACCTTC. Its translation is CASSPRSGGNYGYTF.

This clone was found a few times. The chain couples TRBV30 to TRBJ1-5; D remains ambiguous. The CDR3 covers 13 residues. The germline gives CDR1 GTSNPN, CDR2 SVGIG (reference sequence). Deletions cut 1 base from V and 0 bases from J, with 4 bases between. CDR3 sequence (DNA): TGTGCCTGGAGTGAAAATAGCAATCAGCCCCAGCATTTT. This translates into CAWSENSNQPQHF.

The chain couples TRBV18 to TRBJ2-3; 7 bases are shared with TRBD1. The CDR3 extends over 13 amino acids. Germline V CDR1 and CDR2: KGHSH, LQKENI. V shed 3 bases and J 6 bases; nucleotides not matched to a gene: 3. The CDR3 DNA follows: TGTGCCAGCTCACCGGGACAGAGCGATACGCAGTATTTT. Translation gives CASSPGQSDTQYF.

The rearrangement joins TRBV19 to TRBJ2-5, with a weak D call TRBD2 (6 bases). Trimming took off 10 bases at V and 2 bases at J, with 20 bases between the two ends. This CDR3 is built from 15 residues. Germline V CDR1 and CDR2: LNHDA, SQIVND (reference sequence). CDR3 region: CATSHLRRGQETQYF. CDR3 DNA: TGTGCCACATCCCACTTACGTCGGGGGCAAGAGACCCAGTACTTC.

The rearrangement links TRBV9 to TRBJ2-3; D perhaps matches TRBD1 (6 bases). Germline loops: CDR1 SGDLS, CDR2 YYNGEE. V was clipped by 0 bases and J by 2 bases, with 10 bases between them. The CDR3 extends over 15 amino acids. Written as DNA, the CDR3 is TGTGCCAGCAGCGTAGGGACAGCGAACACAGATACGCAGTATTTT. It encodes CASSVGTANTDTQYF.

The rearrangement joins TRBV5-1 to TRBJ1-2; 7 nucleotides line up with TRBD1. The CDR3 is 15 amino acids. Germline CDR1 reads SGHRS; CDR2 reads YFSETQ. The junction had 6 bases not matched to a gene; V was cut back by 2 bases and J by 2 bases. The CDR3 DNA reads as TGCGCCAGCAGCTTCATTTCGGGACAGAACTATGGCTACACCTTC. This codes for CASSFISGQNYGYTF. Together with reference TRBV5-1 and TRBJ1-2, the CDR3 gives the full variable domain: KAGVTQTPRYLIKTRGQQVTLSCSPISGHRSVSWYQQTPGQGLQFLFEYFSETQRNKGNFPGRFSGRQFSNSRSEMNVSTLELGDSALYLCASSFISGQNYGYTFGSGTRLTVV.

The CDR3 DNA reads TGTGCCAGCAGCTTGGCCTGGGGGATGTGGGCCTACACCTTC. Translation gives CASSLAWGMWAYTF. The chain is built from TRBV5-5 and TRBJ1-2, with D possibly TRBD1 on 5 matching bases. CDR1 SGHKS and CDR2 YYEKEE come from the germline V gene (reference sequence). The CDR3 is 14 residues long. V shed 0 bases and J shed 10 bases, with 16 bases lying between them.